This T cell receptor beta chain was retrieved from a study of blood T cell repertoires in COVID-19. The J segment lost 5 bases and the V segment lost 4 bases, leaving 12 bases of the junction unmatched. Germline V lookup: CDR1 LGHDT, CDR2 YNNKEL (reference sequence). The CDR3 has 16 residues. TCRdb's copy holds only in-frame clones and misses some; the assay was immunoSEQ multiplex PCR. In the table there are about 240,000 clones, 85% of which are singletons. This sequence was found in an older woman with active or convalescent COVID-19. This sequence joins TRBV3-1 (or the pseudogene TRBV3-2) and TRBJ1-1; 8 nucleotides match TRBD1. Sequenced material: peripheral blood. CDR3 in amino acids: CASSPLTNRGRTEAFF. The CDR3 DNA follows: TGTGCCAGCAGCCCACTTACCAACAGGGGGAGGACTGAAGCTTTCTTT.